This TCR beta chain appears in the sequencing data of a study of cytomegalovirus exposure and HLA in healthy donors. This clone has a single count. What it binds is unknown. Study-wide findings and caveats: It was only CMV serostatus that was available as immune exposure information. In presence/absence analyses, roughly uniform sequencing depth across donors was assumed.

V lost 0 bases to trimming and J lost 1 base, with 9 bases between them. Looked up from germline, CDR1 is SGHAT and CDR2 is FQDESV (reference sequence). This CDR3 is built from 15 residues. Use of 60 Vbeta and 13 Jbeta primers characterized the PCR. Generated by immunoSEQ multiplex PCR, the TCRdb table keeps only in-frame clones and is missing some. The sample lists around 160,000 clones, roughly 79% occurring once. The material sequenced was PBMCs. J is TRBJ1-1 and V is TRBV11-1; D is unclear. The receptor was derived from a man aged 18 to 30 in good health and CMV-seropositive. The CDR3 DNA reads TGTGCCAGCAGCTTAGCGCTCGGGTGGAACACTGAAGCTTTCTTT. It specifies CASSLALGWNTEAFF.